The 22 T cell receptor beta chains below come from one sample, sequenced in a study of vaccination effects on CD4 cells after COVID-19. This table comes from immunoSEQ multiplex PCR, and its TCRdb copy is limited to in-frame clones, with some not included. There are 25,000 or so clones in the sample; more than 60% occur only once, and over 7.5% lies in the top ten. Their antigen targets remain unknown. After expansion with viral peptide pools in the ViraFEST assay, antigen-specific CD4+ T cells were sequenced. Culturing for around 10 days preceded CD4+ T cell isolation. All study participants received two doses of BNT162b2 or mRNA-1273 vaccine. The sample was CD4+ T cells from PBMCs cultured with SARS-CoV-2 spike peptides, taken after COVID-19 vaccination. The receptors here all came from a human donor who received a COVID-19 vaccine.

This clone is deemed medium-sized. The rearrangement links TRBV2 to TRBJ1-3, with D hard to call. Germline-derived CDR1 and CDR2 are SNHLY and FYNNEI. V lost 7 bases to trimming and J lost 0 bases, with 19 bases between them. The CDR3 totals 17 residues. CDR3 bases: TGTGCCAGCAAGCTCGGGGTCCTCCTTTCCTCTGGAAACACCATATATTTT. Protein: CASKLGVLLSSGNTIYF.

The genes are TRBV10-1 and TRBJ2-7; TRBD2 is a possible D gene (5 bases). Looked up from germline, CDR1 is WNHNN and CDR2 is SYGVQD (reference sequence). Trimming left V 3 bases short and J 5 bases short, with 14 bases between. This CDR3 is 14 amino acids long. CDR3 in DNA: TGCGCCAGCAGTGACGCGGGTCGTTATGACGAGCAGTACTTC. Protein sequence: CASSDAGRYDEQYF.

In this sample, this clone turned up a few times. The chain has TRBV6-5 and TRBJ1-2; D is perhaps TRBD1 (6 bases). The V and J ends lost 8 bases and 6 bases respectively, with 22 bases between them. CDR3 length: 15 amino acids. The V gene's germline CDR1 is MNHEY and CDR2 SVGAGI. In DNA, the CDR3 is TGTGCCAGCGATTTCGGGGGGGCGGGCCTCCATGGCTACACCTTC. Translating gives CASDFGGAGLHGYTF.

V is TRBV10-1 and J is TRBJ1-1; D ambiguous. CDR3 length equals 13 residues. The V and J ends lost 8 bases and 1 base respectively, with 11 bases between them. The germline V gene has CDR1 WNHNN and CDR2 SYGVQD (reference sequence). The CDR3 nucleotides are TGCGCCAGCCGAATGAGTTGGAACACTGAAGCTTTCTTT. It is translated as CASRMSWNTEAFF.

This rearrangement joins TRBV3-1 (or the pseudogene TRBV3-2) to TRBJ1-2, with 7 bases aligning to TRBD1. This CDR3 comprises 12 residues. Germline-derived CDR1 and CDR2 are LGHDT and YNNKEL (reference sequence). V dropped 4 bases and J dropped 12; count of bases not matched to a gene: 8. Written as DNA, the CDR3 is TGTGCCAGCAGCCTAGCCGGGACAGAAAACACCTTC. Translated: CASSLAGTENTF.

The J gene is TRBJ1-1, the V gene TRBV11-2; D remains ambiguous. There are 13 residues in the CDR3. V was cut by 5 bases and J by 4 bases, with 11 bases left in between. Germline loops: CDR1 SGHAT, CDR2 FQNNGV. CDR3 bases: TGTGCCAGCAGCCAAAACCCAGGCACTGAAGCTTTCTTT. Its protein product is CASSQNPGTEAFF.

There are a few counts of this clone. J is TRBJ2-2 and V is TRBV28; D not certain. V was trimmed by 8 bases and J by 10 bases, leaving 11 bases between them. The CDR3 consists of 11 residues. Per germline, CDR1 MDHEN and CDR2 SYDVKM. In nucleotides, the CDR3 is TGTGCCAGCGAAGGCCGGGCGGAGCTGTTTTTT. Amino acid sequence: CASEGRAELFF.

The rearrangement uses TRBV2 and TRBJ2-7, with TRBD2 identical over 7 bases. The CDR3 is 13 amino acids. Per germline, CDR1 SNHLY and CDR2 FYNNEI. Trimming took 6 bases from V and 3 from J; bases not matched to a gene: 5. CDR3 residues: CASRGASGYEQYF. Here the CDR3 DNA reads TGTGCCAGCAGGGGAGCTAGCGGCTACGAGCAGTACTTC.

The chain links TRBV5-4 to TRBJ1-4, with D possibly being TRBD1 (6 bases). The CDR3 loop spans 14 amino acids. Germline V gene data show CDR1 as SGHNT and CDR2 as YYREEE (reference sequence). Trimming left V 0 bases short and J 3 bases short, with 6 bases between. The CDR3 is CASSLDRANEKLFF. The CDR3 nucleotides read TGTGCCAGCAGCTTGGACAGGGCTAATGAAAAACTGTTTTTT.

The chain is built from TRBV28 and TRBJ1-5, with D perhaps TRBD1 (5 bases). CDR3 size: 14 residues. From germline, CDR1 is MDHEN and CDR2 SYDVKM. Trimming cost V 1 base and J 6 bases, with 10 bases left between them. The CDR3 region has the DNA TGTGCCAGCAGTTTATCCCCAGGGAGTCAGCCCCAGCATTTT. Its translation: CASSLSPGSQPQHF.

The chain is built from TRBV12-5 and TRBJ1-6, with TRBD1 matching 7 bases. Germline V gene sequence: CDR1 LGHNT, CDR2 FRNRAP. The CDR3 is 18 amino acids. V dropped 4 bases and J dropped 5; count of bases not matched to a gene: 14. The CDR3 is CASGWTGWVVSDNSPLHF. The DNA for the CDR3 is TGTGCTAGTGGTTGGACAGGATGGGTCGTCTCGGATAATTCACCCCTCCACTTT.

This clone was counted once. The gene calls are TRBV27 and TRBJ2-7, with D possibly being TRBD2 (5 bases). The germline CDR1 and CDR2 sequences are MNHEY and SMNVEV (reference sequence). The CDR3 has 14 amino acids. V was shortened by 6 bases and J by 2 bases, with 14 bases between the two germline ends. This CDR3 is CASRKEALAYEQYF. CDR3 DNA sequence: TGTGCCAGCAGGAAGGAGGCCCTCGCCTACGAGCAGTACTTC.

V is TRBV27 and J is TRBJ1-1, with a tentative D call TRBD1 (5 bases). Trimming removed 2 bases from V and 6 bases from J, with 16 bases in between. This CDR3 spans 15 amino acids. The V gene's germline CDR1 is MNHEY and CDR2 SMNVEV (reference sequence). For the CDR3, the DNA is TGTGCCAGCAGTTTACGCCCAGGGTATGGCGCTGAAGCTTTCTTT. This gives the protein CASSLRPGYGAEAFF.

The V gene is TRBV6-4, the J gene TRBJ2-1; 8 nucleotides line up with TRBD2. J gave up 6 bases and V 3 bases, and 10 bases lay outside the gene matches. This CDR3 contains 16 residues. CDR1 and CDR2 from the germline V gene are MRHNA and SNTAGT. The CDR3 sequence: CASSEGSGSPGNEQFF. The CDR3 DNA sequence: TGTGCCAGCAGTGAGGGAAGCGGGAGTCCGGGCAATGAGCAGTTCTTC.

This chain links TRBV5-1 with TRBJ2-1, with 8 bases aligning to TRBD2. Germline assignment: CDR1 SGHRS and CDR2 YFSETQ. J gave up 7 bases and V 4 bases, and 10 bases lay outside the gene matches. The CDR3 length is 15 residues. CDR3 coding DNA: TGCGCCAGCAGCCGATCTCTTAGCGGGGCAAATGAGCAGTTCTTC. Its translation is CASSRSLSGANEQFF. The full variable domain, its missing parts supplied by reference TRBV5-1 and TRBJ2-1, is KAGVTQTPRYLIKTRGQQVTLSCSPISGHRSVSWYQQTPGQGLQFLFEYFSETQRNKGNFPGRFSGRQFSNSRSEMNVSTLELGDSALYLCASSRSLSGANEQFFGPGTRLTVL.

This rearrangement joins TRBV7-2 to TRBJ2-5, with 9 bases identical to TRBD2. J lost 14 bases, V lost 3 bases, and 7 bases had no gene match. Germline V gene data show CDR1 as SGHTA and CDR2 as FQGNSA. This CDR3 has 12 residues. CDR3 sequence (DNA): TGTGCCAGCAGCTTGGGACGGGGACTAGCCTACTTC. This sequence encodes CASSLGRGLAYF.

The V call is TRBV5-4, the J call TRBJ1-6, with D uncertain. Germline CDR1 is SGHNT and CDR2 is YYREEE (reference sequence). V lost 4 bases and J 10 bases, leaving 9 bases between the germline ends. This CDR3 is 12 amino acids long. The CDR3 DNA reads TGTGCCAGCAGCGGCAGTGCGTCACCCCTCCACTTT. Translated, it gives CASSGSASPLHF.

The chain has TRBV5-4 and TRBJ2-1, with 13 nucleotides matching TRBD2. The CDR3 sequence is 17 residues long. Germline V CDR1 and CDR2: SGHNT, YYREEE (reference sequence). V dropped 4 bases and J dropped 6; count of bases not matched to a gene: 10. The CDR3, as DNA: TGTGCCAGCAGCACTGGTCCACTAGCGGGGGGGATCAATGAGCAGTTCTTC. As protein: CASSTGPLAGGINEQFF.

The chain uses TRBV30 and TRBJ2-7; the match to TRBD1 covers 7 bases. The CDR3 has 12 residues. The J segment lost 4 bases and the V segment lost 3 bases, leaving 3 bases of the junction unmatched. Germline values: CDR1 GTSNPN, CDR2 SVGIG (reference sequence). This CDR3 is CAWSPTGYEQYF. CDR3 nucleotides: TGTGCCTGGAGCCCGACAGGGTACGAGCAGTACTTC.

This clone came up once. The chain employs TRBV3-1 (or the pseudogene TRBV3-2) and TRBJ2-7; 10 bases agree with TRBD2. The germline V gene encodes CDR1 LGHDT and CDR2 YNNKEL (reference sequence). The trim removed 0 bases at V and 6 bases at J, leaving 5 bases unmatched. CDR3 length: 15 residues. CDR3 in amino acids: CASSQEASGSSEQYF. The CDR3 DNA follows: TGTGCCAGCAGCCAAGAGGCTAGCGGGAGTAGCGAGCAGTACTTC.

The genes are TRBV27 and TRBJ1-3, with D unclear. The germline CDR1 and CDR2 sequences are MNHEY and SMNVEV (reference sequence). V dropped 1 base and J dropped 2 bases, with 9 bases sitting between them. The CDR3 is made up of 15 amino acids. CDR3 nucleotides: TGTGCCAGCAGTTTATACGGAAGCACTGGAAACACCATATATTTT. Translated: CASSLYGSTGNTIYF.

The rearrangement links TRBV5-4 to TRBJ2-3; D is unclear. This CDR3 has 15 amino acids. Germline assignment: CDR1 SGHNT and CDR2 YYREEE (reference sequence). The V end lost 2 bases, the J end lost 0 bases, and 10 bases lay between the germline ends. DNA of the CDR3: TGTGCCAGCAGCTTCGAGGAACTCAGCACAGATACGCAGTATTTT. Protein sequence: CASSFEELSTDTQYF.